Presented here are 11 T cell receptor beta chains from one specimen sequenced in a study of T-cell reconstitution after alpha-beta-depleted transplantation in children. TCRbeta library preparation incorporated unique molecular identifiers. TCRdb reprocessed the PCR reads with MiXCR, giving one entry per CDR3 protein. The sample comprises about 240,000 distinct CDR3 sequences, about 26% of which are singletons, and 2.6% rests with the top ten. The sequencing used PBMCs, collected before TCRalphabeta/CD19-depleted stem cell transplant. All receptors come from a girl aged 2-10 years with Fanconi anemia, due to receive a stem cell transplant.

This clonotype has ten or more counts. The chain carries TRBV12-3 or TRBV12-4 and TRBJ2-1, with D maybe TRBD2 (7 bases). The CDR3 has 14 residues. V shed 2 bases and J shed 6 bases, with 11 bases lying between them. Written as DNA, the CDR3 is TGTGCCAGCAGTTTACTCCGGGGGGCCAATGAGCAGTTCTTC. Translating gives CASSLLRGANEQFF.

This clonotype is a singleton in its sample. This may stem from a read error, because a much larger clone lies one nucleotide away. The chain uses TRBV12-3 or TRBV12-4 and TRBJ2-3; 8 bases map to TRBD2. This CDR3 contains 19 residues. CDR3 protein: CACSLRLAGSMRRTDTQYF. CDR3 DNA: TGTGCCTGCAGTTTAAGGTTAGCGGGATCGATGCGTCGGACAGATACGCAGTATTTT.

The chain is built from TRBV20-1 and TRBJ1-6, with 9 positions matching TRBD1. Germline CDR1 and CDR2: DFQATT and SNEGSKA (reference sequence). Trimming removed 2 bases from V and 8 bases from J; junction bases left unmatched: 7. The CDR3 runs 15 residues. CDR3 sequence: CSARQTGGLDSPLHF. The CDR3 nucleotides read TGCAGTGCTAGACAAACAGGGGGCCTTGATTCACCCCTCCACTTT.

This chain uses TRBV7-3 with TRBJ2-7; D gene uncertain. CDR1 and CDR2 (germline): SGHTA, FQGTGA. The CDR3 covers 16 residues. V lost 2 bases and J 2 bases, leaving 16 bases between the germline ends. CDR3 coding DNA: TGTGCCAGCAGCTTATTCGTGGCGGACGGGCCCTACGAGCAGTACTTC. Translating gives CASSLFVADGPYEQYF.

V usage is TRBV27 and J usage is TRBJ1-1; 8 bases are shared with TRBD1. Germline trimming cut 5 bases from V and 7 bases from J; bases unmatched to any gene: 0. Germline CDR1 and CDR2: MNHEY and SMNVEV (reference sequence). This CDR3 comprises 11 residues. The CDR3 bases are TGTGCCAGCAGTGGGACAGGTGAAGCTTTCTTT. It specifies CASSGTGEAFF.

V is TRBV15 and J is TRBJ2-7; TRBD1 agrees at 9 bases. The CDR3 loop spans 16 amino acids. J gave up 3 bases and V 1 base, and 7 bases lay outside the gene matches. The germline V gene encodes CDR1 LNHNV and CDR2 YYDKDF (reference sequence). For the CDR3, the DNA is TGTGCCACCAGCAGAGTACCCCGGGACAGGGTCTACGAGCAGTACTTC. Encoded protein: CATSRVPRDRVYEQYF.

The genes are TRBV7-8 and TRBJ2-7; 9 nucleotides align to TRBD2. V dropped 5 bases and J dropped 0; count of bases not matched to a gene: 5. The CDR3 has 15 residues. Germline V gives CDR1 SGHVS, CDR2 FQNEAQ. The CDR3 bases are TGTGCCAGCAGCGCGTGGACTAGCGACTCCTACGAGCAGTACTTC. Residues: CASSAWTSDSYEQYF.

This clonotype came up many times. The chain couples TRBV29-1 to TRBJ2-5, with 11 bases identical to TRBD1. Trimming at V came to 6 bases and at J to 5 bases, leaving 8 bases not matched to a gene. Germline loops: CDR1 SQVTM, CDR2 ANQGSEA. The CDR3 length is 14 residues. CDR3 DNA: TGCAGCGTCGCGGACAGGGGGCGATTTGAGACCCAGTACTTC. As protein: CSVADRGRFETQYF. Complete variable domain (other parts from reference TRBV29-1 and TRBJ2-5): SAVISQKPSRDICQRGTSLTIQCQVDSQVTMMFWYRQQPGQSLTLIATANQGSEATYESGFVIDKFPISRPNLTFSTLTVSNMSPEDSSIYLCSVADRGRFETQYFGPGTRLLVL.

This clonotype turned up a few times. The rearrangement joins TRBV4-2 to TRBJ2-1; 9 nucleotides line up with TRBD2. Germline V CDR1 and CDR2: LGHNA, YNFKEQ. J lost 7 bases, V lost 0 bases, and 13 bases had no gene match. The CDR3 has 18 residues. CDR3 nucleotide sequence: TGTGCCAGCAGCCAAGAGTCCCAAGGGGCGGGAGGGCCGAATGAGCAGTTCTTC. It encodes CASSQESQGAGGPNEQFF.

The V and J genes are TRBV20-1 and TRBJ2-3; no clear D. Germline CDR1 DFQATT, CDR2 SNEGSKA (reference sequence). This CDR3 is 14 amino acids long. V dropped 2 bases and J dropped 5 bases, with 14 bases sitting between them. The CDR3 DNA reads as TGCAGTGCTAGACTAAGAACTATTGAAGATACGCAGTATTTT. It codes for CSARLRTIEDTQYF.

In its sample, this clonotype was seen many times. The chain combines TRBV24-1 with TRBJ1-4; D remains ambiguous. The CDR3 covers 13 residues. Germline V gene sequence: CDR1 KGHDR, CDR2 SFDVKD. V dropped 3 bases and J dropped 6 bases, with 7 bases sitting between them. CDR3 region: CATSDPSDEKLFF. DNA for the CDR3: TGTGCCACCAGTGATCCCTCGGATGAAAAACTGTTTTTT.